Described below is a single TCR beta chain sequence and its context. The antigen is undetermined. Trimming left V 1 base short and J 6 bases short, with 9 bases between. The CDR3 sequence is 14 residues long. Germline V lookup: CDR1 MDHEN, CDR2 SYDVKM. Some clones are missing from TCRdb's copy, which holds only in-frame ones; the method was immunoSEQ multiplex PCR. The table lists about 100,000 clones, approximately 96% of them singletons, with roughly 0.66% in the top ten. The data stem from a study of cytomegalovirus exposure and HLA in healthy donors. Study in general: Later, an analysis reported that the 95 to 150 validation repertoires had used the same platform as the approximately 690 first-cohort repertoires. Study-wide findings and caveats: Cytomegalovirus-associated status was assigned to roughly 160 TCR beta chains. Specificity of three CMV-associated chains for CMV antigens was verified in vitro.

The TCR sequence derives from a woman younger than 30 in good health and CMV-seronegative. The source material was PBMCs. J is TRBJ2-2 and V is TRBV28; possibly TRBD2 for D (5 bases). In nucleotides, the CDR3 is TGTGCCAGCAGTTTATCGGGGTCCCCCGGGGAGCTGTTTTTT. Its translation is CASSLSGSPGELFF.